Given below is one T cell receptor beta chain in context. Its antigen is unknown. Repeated repertoire sampling spanned the course of chemoradiotherapy. These data belong to a study of chemoradiotherapy in HPV16-positive cancers. Study-wide findings and caveats: Better recurrence-free survival went with HPV-responsive T-cell expansion in HPV16-positive patients. HPV-specific T cells were functionally defined from only a couple of HPV16-positive patients. Candidate HPV-specific clones and E7-related TCR motifs grew in tumor during treatment.

Only in-frame clones appear in the TCRdb table, and some are missing; sequencing was by immunoSEQ multiplex PCR. This sample carries 12,000 or so clones, roughly four fifths of them seen once, and the ten largest clones take approximately 0.85%. The length of the CDR3 is 17 residues. Germline V CDR1 and CDR2: LNHDA, SQIVND (reference sequence). V dropped 5 bases and J dropped 0; count of bases not matched to a gene: 10. Sampling was performed from a patient who underwent chemoradiotherapy. The J gene is TRBJ2-4, the V gene TRBV19; 7 nucleotides match TRBD1. This sequence originates from a human donor with HPV-associated anogenital cancer. The CDR3 coding sequence is TGTGCCAGTAGTCGCCTTGACAGGGAGCTAGCCAAAAACATTCAGTACTTC. It yields the protein CASSRLDRELAKNIQYF.